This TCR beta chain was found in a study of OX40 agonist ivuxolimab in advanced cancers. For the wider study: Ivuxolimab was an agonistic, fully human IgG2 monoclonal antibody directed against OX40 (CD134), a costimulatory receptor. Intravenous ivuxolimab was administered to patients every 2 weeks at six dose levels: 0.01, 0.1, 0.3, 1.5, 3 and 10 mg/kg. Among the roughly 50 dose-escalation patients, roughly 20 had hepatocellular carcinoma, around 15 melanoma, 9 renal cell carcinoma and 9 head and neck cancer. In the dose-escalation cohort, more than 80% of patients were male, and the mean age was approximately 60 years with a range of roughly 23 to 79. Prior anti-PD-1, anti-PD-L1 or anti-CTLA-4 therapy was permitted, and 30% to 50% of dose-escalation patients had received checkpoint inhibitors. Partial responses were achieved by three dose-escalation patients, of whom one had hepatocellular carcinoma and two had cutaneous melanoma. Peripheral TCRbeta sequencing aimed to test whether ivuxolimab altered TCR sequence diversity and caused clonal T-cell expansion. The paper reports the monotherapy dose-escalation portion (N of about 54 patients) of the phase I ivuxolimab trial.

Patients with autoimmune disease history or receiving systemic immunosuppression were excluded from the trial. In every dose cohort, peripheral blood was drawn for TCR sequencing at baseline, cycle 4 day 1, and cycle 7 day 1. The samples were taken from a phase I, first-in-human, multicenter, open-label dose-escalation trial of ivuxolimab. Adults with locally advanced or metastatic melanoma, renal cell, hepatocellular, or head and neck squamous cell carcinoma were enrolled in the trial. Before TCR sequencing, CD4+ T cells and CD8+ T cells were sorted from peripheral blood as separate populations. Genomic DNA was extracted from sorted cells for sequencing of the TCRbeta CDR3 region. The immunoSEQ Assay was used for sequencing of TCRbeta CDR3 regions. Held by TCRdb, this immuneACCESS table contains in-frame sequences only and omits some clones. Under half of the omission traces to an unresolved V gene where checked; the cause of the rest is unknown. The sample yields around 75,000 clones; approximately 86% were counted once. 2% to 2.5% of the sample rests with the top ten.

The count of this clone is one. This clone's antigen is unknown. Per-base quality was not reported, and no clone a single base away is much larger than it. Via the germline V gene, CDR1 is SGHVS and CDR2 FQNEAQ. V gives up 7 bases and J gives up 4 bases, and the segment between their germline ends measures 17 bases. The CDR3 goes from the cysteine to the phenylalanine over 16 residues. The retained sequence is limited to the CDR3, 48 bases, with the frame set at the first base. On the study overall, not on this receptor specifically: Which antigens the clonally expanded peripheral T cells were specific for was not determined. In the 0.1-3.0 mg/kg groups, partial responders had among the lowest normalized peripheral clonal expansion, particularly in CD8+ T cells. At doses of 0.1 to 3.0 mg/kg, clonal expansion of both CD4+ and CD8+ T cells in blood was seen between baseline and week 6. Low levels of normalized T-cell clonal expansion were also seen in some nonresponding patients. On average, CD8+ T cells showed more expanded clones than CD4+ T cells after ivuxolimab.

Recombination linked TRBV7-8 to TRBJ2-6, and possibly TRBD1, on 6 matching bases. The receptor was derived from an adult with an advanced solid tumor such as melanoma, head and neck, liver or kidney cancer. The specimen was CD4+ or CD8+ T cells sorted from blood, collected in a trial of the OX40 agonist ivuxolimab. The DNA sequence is TGTGCCAGCATAGAATACAGGGACCGGGGGGCCAACGTCCTGACTTTC. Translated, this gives CASIEYRDRGANVLTF.